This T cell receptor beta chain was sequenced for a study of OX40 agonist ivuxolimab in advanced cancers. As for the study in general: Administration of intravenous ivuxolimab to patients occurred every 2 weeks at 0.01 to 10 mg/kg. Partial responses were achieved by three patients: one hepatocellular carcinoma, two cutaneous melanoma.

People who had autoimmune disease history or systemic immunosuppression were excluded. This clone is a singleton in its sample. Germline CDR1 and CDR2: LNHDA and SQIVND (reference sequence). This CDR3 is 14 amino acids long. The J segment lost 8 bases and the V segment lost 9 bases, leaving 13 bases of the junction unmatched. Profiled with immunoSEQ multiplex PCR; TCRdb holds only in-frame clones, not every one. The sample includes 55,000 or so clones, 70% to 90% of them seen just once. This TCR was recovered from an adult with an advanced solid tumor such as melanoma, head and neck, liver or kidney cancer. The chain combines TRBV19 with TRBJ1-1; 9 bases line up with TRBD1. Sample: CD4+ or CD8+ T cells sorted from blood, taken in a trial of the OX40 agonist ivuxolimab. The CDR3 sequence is CASNRGRMRKEAFF. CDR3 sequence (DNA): TGTGCCAGCAACAGGGGGCGAATGCGAAAAGAAGCTTTCTTT. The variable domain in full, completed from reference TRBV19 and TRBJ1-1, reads DGGITQSPKYLFRKEGQNVTLSCEQNLNHDAMYWYRQDPGQGLRLIYYSQIVNDFQKGDIAEGYSVSREKKESFPLTVTSAQKNPTAFYLCASNRGRMRKEAFFGQGTRLTVV.